This record covers a single T cell receptor (beta chain). An end of the junction differs from the germline gene, which may be a read error. CDR1 and CDR2 (germline): MNHNY, SVGAGI (reference sequence). This CDR3 has 13 amino acids. The data stem from a study of technical replicates of blood from a handful of donors. The assay was immunoSEQ multiplex PCR, and TCRdb's table has in-frame clones only and misses some. The sample has approximately 97,000 clones, 95% to 97% seen once. The clonotype originates from a human donor in good health. The specimen sequenced was T cells isolated from PBMCs. The chain couples TRBV6-6 to TRBJ2-1; weak D call: TRBD2 (5 bases). CDR3 sequence: CASTYYAGDEQFF. CDR3 DNA: TGTGCCAGCACTTACTACGCCGGGGATGAGCAGTTCTTC.